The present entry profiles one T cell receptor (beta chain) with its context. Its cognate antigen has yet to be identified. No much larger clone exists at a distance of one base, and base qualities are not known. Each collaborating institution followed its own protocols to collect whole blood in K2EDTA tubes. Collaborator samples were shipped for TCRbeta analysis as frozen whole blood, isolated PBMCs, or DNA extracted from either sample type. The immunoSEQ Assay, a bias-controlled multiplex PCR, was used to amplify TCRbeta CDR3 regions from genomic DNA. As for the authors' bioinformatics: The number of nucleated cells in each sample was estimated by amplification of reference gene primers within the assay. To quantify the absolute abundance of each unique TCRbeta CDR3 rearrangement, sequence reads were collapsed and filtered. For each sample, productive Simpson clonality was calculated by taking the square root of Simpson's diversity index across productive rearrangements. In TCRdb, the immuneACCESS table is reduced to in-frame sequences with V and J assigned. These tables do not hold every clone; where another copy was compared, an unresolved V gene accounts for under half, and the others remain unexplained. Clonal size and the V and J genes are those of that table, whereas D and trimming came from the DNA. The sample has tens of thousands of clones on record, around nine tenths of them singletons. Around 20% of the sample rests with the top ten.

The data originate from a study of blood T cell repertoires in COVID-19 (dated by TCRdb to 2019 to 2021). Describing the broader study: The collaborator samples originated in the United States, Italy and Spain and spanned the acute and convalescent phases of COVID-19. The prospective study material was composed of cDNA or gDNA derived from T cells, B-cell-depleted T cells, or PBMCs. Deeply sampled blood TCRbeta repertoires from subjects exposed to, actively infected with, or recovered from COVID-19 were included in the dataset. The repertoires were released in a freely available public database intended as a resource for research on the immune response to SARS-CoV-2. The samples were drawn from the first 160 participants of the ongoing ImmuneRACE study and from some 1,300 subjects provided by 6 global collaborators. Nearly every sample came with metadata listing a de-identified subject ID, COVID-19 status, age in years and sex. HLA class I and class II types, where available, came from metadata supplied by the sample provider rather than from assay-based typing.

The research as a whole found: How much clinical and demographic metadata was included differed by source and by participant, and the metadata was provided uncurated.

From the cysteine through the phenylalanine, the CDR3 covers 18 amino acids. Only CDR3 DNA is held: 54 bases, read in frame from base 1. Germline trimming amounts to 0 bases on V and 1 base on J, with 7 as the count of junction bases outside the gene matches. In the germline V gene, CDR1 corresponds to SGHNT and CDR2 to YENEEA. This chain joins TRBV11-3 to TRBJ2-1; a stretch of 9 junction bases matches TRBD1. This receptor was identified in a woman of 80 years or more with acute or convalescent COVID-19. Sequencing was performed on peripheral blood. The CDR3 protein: CASSLERTGARSYNEQFF. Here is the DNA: TGTGCCAGCAGCTTAGAAAGGACAGGGGCCAGGTCCTACAATGAGCAGTTCTTC.